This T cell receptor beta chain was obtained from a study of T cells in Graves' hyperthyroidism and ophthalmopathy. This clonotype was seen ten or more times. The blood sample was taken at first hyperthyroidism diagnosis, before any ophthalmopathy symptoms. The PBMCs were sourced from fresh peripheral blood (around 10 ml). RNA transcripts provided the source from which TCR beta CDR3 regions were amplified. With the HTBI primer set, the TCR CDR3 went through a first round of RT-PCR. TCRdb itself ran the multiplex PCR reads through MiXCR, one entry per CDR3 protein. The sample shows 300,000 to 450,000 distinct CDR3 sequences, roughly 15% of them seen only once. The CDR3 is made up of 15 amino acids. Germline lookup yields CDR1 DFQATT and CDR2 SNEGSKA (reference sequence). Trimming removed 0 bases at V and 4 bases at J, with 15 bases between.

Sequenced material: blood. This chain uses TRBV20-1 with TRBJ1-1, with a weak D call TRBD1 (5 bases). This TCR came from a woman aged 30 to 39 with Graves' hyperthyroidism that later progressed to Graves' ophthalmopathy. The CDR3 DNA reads TGCAGTGCTAGAGATAGGAGGCAGGGTGTCACTGAAGCTTTCTTT. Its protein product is CSARDRRQGVTEAFF.